The rows below give T cell receptor beta chains drawn from one sample of a study. TCRdb re-analysed the RT-PCR reads in MiXCR, keeping a single row per CDR3 protein. The sample contains about 700,000 distinct CDR3 sequences, 13% to 15% of which appear only once. The sequencing sample was made of memory CD4+ T cells from blood. The receptors were sampled from a female donor in good health, serving as a healthy control. CDR3s leave out the opening cysteine and the closing phenylalanine or tryptophan. Fields, in order: V gene, D gene, CDR3 protein. The D gene is left open where the match is weak.

TRBV7-2	TRBD1	ASSLYRTGGEDTQY
TRBV7-2	-	ASRLNSDTGELF
TRBV7-9	TRBD2	ASSGLAATNTGELF
TRBV12-3/TRBV12-4	-	ASSFTGQGYT
TRBV10-3	TRBD2	AISEMASGGARETQY
TRBV7-3	-	ASSLQQDLPRT
TRBV20-1	-	SARPSVITDTQY
TRBV7-6	-	ASSLAPVWQGERGYT
TRBV6-6	TRBD1	ASRRDRANGELF
TRBV10-1	TRBD2	ASSESGAGEQETQY
TRBV28	TRBD2	ASSWGGLTGELF
TRBV28	TRBD1	ASTSGGTGNTIY
TRBV5-1	TRBD1	ASNPRQGNYGYT
TRBV20-1	TRBD2	SAEGLAGGGAETQY
TRBV20-1	TRBD2	SARDRSGRPSYNEQF
TRBV7-2	-	ASSSYGTQY
TRBV24-1	-	ATSGGNQGYGYT
TRBV12-3/TRBV12-4	-	ASTGPGTEAF
TRBV18	-	ASSPTSAGDGYT
TRBV9	-	ASSVGTGGPY
TRBV7-3	-	ASSPQPPGFSTYNEQF
TRBV5-1	-	ASSLGPVADTQY
TRBV9	-	ASSVYANTGELF